These 30 T cell receptor beta chains were sequenced from one sample in a study of CD4+ T cells in melanoma. Sequencing used immunoSEQ multiplex PCR; TCRdb keeps in-frame clones, though not all of them. The sample gives 4,500 to 6,500 clones, around two thirds of which show up once; about 20% is in the top ten. Sequencing was performed on cells from a culture (not recorded whether cultured in vitro). The receptors shown here come from a human donor with melanoma.

In its sample, this clone ranks as large. The V call is TRBV9, the J call TRBJ1-1; no clear D. Trimming cost V 0 bases and J 1 base, with 4 bases left between them. CDR1 and CDR2 (germline): SGDLS, YYNGEE. This CDR3 spans 13 amino acids. CDR3 amino acids: CASSVEGNTEAFF. For the CDR3, the DNA is TGTGCCAGCAGCGTAGAGGGGAACACTGAAGCTTTCTTT.

The chain employs TRBV7-2 and TRBJ1-1, with D possibly being TRBD1 (5 bases). The ends were cut back, 5 bases at V and 1 base at J, with 17 bases in the middle. Germline CDR1 and CDR2: SGHTA and FQGNSA. This CDR3 comprises 16 residues. The CDR3 DNA sequence: TGTGCCAGCAGCCCCCAGGTTGGACAAACGAACACTGAAGCTTTCTTT. This codes for CASSPQVGQTNTEAFF.

This clone was counted only a few times. The chain recombines TRBV19 with TRBJ1-1; no firm D call. This CDR3 contains 13 residues. Trimming took 7 bases from V and 1 from J, leaving 10 bases between them. From germline, CDR1 is LNHDA and CDR2 SQIVND (reference sequence). The CDR3 DNA reads as TGTGCCAGTAACCCTAGGGAGAACACTGAAGCTTTCTTT. Translated: CASNPRENTEAFF.

The gene calls are TRBV27 and TRBJ2-7, with D perhaps being TRBD1 or TRBD2 (5 bases each). The V and J ends lost 3 bases and 0 bases respectively, with 12 bases between them. Looked up from germline, CDR1 is MNHEY and CDR2 is SMNVEV (reference sequence). The CDR3 spans 15 residues. The CDR3 reads CASSFLGVPSYEQYF. The DNA of the CDR3 is TGTGCCAGCAGTTTTTTGGGGGTCCCCTCCTACGAGCAGTACTTC.

This clone was seen a few times. The junction differs from germline at one of its ends, possibly a read error. The chain is built from TRBV5-4 and TRBJ2-7; TRBD2 agrees at 8 bases. The CDR3 runs to 12 residues. The germline V gene encodes CDR1 SGHNT and CDR2 YYREEE (reference sequence). Here the CDR3 reads CASSEGSGDRNF. In nucleotides, the CDR3 is TGTGCCAGCAGCGAGGGTAGCGGGGATAGGAACTTC.

V usage is TRBV15 and J usage is TRBJ2-4; no firm D call. The CDR3 extends over 14 amino acids. Deletions cut 5 bases from V and 1 base from J, with 9 bases between. Germline CDR1 LNHNV, CDR2 YYDKDF (reference sequence). CDR3 sequence reads: CATSARHAKNIQYF. In DNA, the CDR3 is TGTGCCACCAGCGCCAGGCATGCCAAAAACATTCAGTACTTC.

This clone was counted a single time. The chain employs TRBV7-8 and TRBJ1-2; D is perhaps TRBD1 (6 bases). The V end was cut by 5 bases, the J end by 6 bases, with 13 bases between. Germline V CDR1 and CDR2: SGHVS, FQNEAQ. The CDR3 is 13 amino acids. The CDR3 coding sequence is TGTGCCAGCAGCGCCACCGGGACACATGGCTACACCTTC. The encoded protein is CASSATGTHGYTF.

This clone qualifies as medium-sized. V is TRBV23-1 and J is TRBJ1-1; 8 nucleotides align to TRBD1. TRBV23-1 counts as an open reading frame of uncertain function. The length of the CDR3 is 15 residues. V lost 5 bases and J lost 4; bases outside the gene matches: 9. CDR3 coding DNA: TGCGCCAGCAGTAGGGCAGGGGGCAAAGGCACTGAAGCTTTCTTT. Its protein is CASSRAGGKGTEAFF.

The chain links TRBV7-2 to TRBJ2-1; TRBD1 agrees at 8 bases. CDR1 is SGHTA and CDR2 is FQGNSA in the germline V gene. The CDR3 runs 15 residues. Germline trimming cut 3 bases from V and 1 base from J; bases unmatched to any gene: 2. This chain's CDR3 is CASSLDRVSYNEQFF. CDR3 in DNA: TGTGCCAGCAGCTTGGACAGGGTGTCCTACAATGAGCAGTTCTTC. Looking up the rest from reference TRBV7-2 and TRBJ2-1 gives the full variable domain: GAGVSQSPSNKVTEKGKDVELRCDPISGHTALYWYRQSLGQGLEFLIYFQGNSAPDKSGLPSDRFSAERTGGSVSTLTIQRTQQEDSAVYLCASSLDRVSYNEQFFGPGTRLTVL.

This clone occurred once. The chain recombines TRBV5-4 with TRBJ2-3; D unclear. CDR1 and CDR2 (germline): SGHNT, YYREEE (reference sequence). V dropped 4 bases and J dropped 2 bases, with 11 bases sitting between them. The CDR3 is 14 amino acids. CDR3 protein: CASSLGPYTDTQYF. CDR3 DNA sequence: TGTGCCAGCAGCCTTGGACCGTACACAGATACGCAGTATTTT.

The chain uses TRBV9 and TRBJ2-1, with D maybe TRBD2 (6 bases). Between the trimmed V and J ends, which lost 5 bases and 8 bases, there was a span of 20 bases. The CDR3 spans 15 residues. Per germline, CDR1 SGDLS and CDR2 YYNGEE. In DNA form, the CDR3 reads TGTGCCAGCAGTCCTGAAGCGCGGGGTGGCTATGAGCAGTTCTTC. It specifies CASSPEARGGYEQFF.

V usage is TRBV7-9 and J usage is TRBJ2-5, with D perhaps matching TRBD1 or TRBD2 (5 bases each). The V and J ends lost 3 bases and 0 bases respectively, with 14 bases between them. Germline V lookup: CDR1 SEHNR, CDR2 FQNEAQ (reference sequence). The CDR3 loop spans 16 amino acids. The CDR3 sequence: CASSFSLVGHQETQYF. CDR3 nucleotide sequence: TGTGCCAGCAGCTTTTCATTGGTGGGACACCAAGAGACCCAGTACTTC.

The rearrangement uses TRBV9 and TRBJ2-5, with 7 nucleotides matching TRBD2. V gave up 3 bases and J gave up 1 base; unmatched junction bases: 9. Germline V lookup: CDR1 SGDLS, CDR2 YYNGEE. This CDR3 comprises 16 residues. CDR3 DNA sequence: TGTGCCAGCAGCGAAATGGGAGGGCAAAGCCAAGAGACCCAGTACTTC. It specifies CASSEMGGQSQETQYF.

The chain employs TRBV11-2 and TRBJ1-3; D not resolved. CDR3 length: 13 residues. The V gene's germline CDR1 is SGHAT and CDR2 FQNNGV. With 0 bases removed from V and 7 bases from J, the gap between germline ends came to 7 bases. The CDR3 here is CASSLDGPNTIYF. CDR3 bases: TGTGCCAGCAGCTTAGATGGGCCCAACACCATATATTTT.

The chain is built from TRBV5-4 and TRBJ2-1; D may correspond to TRBD1 or TRBD2 (7 bases each). V was trimmed by 8 bases and J by 6 bases, leaving 27 bases between them. CDR1 is SGHNT, CDR2 YYREEE, per germline (reference sequence). The CDR3 is 17 residues long. Written as DNA, the CDR3 is TGTGCCAGTGAGCAGGGGGGGCCTTCGTCATGGGGCAATGAGCAGTTCTTC. This encodes CASEQGGPSSWGNEQFF.

The chain is built from TRBV19 and TRBJ2-2; perhaps TRBD1 as D (6 bases). The CDR3 is made up of 13 amino acids. The V and J ends lost 9 bases and 4 bases respectively, with 12 bases between them. Germline assignment: CDR1 LNHDA and CDR2 SQIVND (reference sequence). The CDR3 sequence: CASQQGTTGELFF. CDR3 nucleotides: TGTGCCAGCCAACAGGGAACCACCGGGGAGCTGTTTTTT.

V usage is TRBV3-1 (or the pseudogene TRBV3-2) and J usage is TRBJ1-6, with 9 bases matching TRBD1. The CDR3 sequence is 16 residues long. The V gene end was trimmed by 3 bases and the J gene end by 2 bases; junction bases not matched to a gene: 2. The germline V gene has CDR1 LGHDT and CDR2 YNNKEL (reference sequence). The CDR3 spells CASSHGTGPYNSPLHF. CDR3 coding DNA: TGTGCCAGCAGCCACGGGACAGGGCCCTATAATTCACCCCTCCACTTT.

The rearrangement joins TRBV13 to TRBJ2-2, with a weak D call TRBD2 (6 bases). CDR1 is PRHDT and CDR2 is FYEKMQ in the germline V gene (reference sequence). V was cut by 3 bases and J by 5 bases, with 10 bases left in between. The length of the CDR3 is 14 residues. CDR3 DNA: TGTGCCAGCAGCTTTGCAGGAGGGACCGGGGAGCTGTTTTTT. Its protein is CASSFAGGTGELFF.

This clone has only a few counts. This chain links TRBV7-3 with TRBJ2-2, with D perhaps given as TRBD1 or TRBD2 (5 bases each). The V gene's germline CDR1 is SGHTA and CDR2 FQGTGA. CDR3 length: 15 residues. Trimming took 5 bases from V and 1 from J, leaving 11 bases between them. CDR3 coding DNA: TGTGCCAGCAGCCCAGGGACGGGGAACACCGGGGAGCTGTTTTTT. This encodes CASSPGTGNTGELFF.

The rearrangement links TRBV19 to TRBJ1-1, with D perhaps TRBD1 (5 bases). The CDR3 consists of 15 residues. The germline CDR1 and CDR2 sequences are LNHDA and SQIVND (reference sequence). The V end was cut by 0 bases, the J end by 5 bases, with 13 bases between. CDR3 DNA: TGTGCCAGTAGTATAGATCCGGGGGGGGTTACTGAAGCTTTCTTT. Translating it yields CASSIDPGGVTEAFF.

This clone was detected only a few times. This chain connects TRBV5-1 to TRBJ2-1; 9 nucleotides match TRBD2. The trim removed 3 bases at V and 5 bases at J, leaving 6 bases unmatched. This CDR3 comprises 15 residues. The V gene's germline CDR1 is SGHRS and CDR2 YFSETQ. CDR3: CASSYSSGTNNEQFF. The CDR3 region has the DNA TGCGCCAGCAGCTACTCTAGCGGGACCAACAATGAGCAGTTCTTC. The full variable domain, in which reference TRBV5-1 and TRBJ2-1 provide the parts outside the CDR3, is KAGVTQTPRYLIKTRGQQVTLSCSPISGHRSVSWYQQTPGQGLQFLFEYFSETQRNKGNFPGRFSGRQFSNSRSEMNVSTLELGDSALYLCASSYSSGTNNEQFFGPGTRLTVL.

The chain has TRBV7-6 and TRBJ2-1; 11 bases align to TRBD2. V lost 5 bases and J lost 0; bases outside the gene matches: 9. The length of the CDR3 is 18 residues. The germline gives CDR1 SGHVS, CDR2 FNYEAQ. CDR3 in DNA: TGTGCCAGCAGCCGAATCTCTAGCGGGGGGTTCTCCTACAATGAGCAGTTCTTC. This codes for CASSRISSGGFSYNEQFF. Complete variable domain (other parts from reference TRBV7-6 and TRBJ2-1): GAGVSQSPRYKVTKRGQDVALRCDPISGHVSLYWYRQALGQGPEFLTYFNYEAQQDKSGLPNDRFSAERPEGSISTLTIQRTEQRDSAMYRCASSRISSGGFSYNEQFFGPGTRLTVL.

There are a few counts of this clone. This chain connects TRBV15 to TRBJ2-1; 7 bases line up with TRBD1. This CDR3 comprises 15 residues. Losses at the gene ends were 0 bases for V and 7 bases for J; bases not matched to a gene: 6. Germline-derived CDR1 and CDR2 are LNHNV and YYDKDF (reference sequence). This CDR3 reads CATSRDPGRGNEQFF. The CDR3 DNA is TGTGCCACCAGCAGAGATCCGGGCAGGGGGAATGAGCAGTTCTTC.

There are a few counts of this clone. Additional DNA sequences in this sample encode the identical CDR3. The rearrangement joins TRBV11-1 to TRBJ2-5, with D possibly being TRBD2 (5 bases). The V gene's germline CDR1 is SGHAT and CDR2 FQDESV (reference sequence). The CDR3 has 15 residues. Trimming removed 5 bases from V and 2 bases from J, with 15 bases in between. The CDR3 region has the DNA TGTGCCAGCAGCCACCGGGGTGAGAAACAAGAGACCCAGTACTTC. Its translation is CASSHRGEKQETQYF.

This clone appeared a few times. The CDR3 sequence: CASSLSNEQFF. The CDR3 DNA follows: TGTGCCAGCAGTTTATCGAATGAGCAGTTCTTC. The chain uses TRBV28 and TRBJ2-1; no definite D call. Germline CDR1 MDHEN, CDR2 SYDVKM. This CDR3 has 11 amino acids. V gave up 1 base and J gave up 7 bases, with 2 bases separating them.

The chain links TRBV7-9 to TRBJ2-1, with 7 bases matching TRBD1. Germline V gene sequence: CDR1 SEHNR, CDR2 FQNEAQ (reference sequence). The CDR3 covers 15 residues. V shed 5 bases and J 8 bases; nucleotides not matched to a gene: 12. The CDR3 sequence is CASSLSTTGTYEQFF. CDR3 sequence (DNA): TGTGCCAGCAGCCTATCCACGACAGGGACCTATGAGCAGTTCTTC.

CDR3 DNA: TGTGCCAGCAGTCCCCTCGGTCGGGTTTCGGGTTCACCCCTCCACTTT. As protein: CASSPLGRVSGSPLHF. The chain combines TRBV27 with TRBJ1-6; D not resolved. The V and J ends lost 5 bases and 9 bases respectively, with 20 bases between them. The CDR3 has 16 amino acids. CDR1 and CDR2 (germline): MNHEY, SMNVEV (reference sequence).

This sequence joins TRBV4-2 and TRBJ1-3; D uncertain. The germline V and J ends were trimmed by 4 bases and 1 base, with 14 bases remaining between them. The CDR3 contains 16 residues. Germline CDR1 LGHNA, CDR2 YNFKEQ. The CDR3 loop reads CASSPFGGSSGNTIYF. The CDR3 DNA reads TGTGCCAGCAGCCCGTTTGGAGGTTCGTCTGGAAACACCATATATTTT.

This clone was seen only once. The rearrangement links TRBV21-1 to TRBJ1-5; the table's D call TRBD1 went unverified against the DNA. TRBV21-1 is a documented pseudogene. This CDR3 has 16 residues. For the CDR3, the DNA is TGTGCCAGCAGCAATGATCCAGGGGGTTACAATCAGCCCCAGCATTTT. It encodes CASSNDPGGYNQPQHF.

A few counts support this clone. This rearrangement joins TRBV5-1 to TRBJ1-3; D gene ambiguous. V lost 0 bases and J lost 2, with 6 bases in between. The CDR3 extends over 14 amino acids. The germline V gene encodes CDR1 SGHRS and CDR2 YFSETQ. DNA of the CDR3: TGCGCCAGCAGCTTGGCTGGGACTGGAAACACCATATATTTT. Its protein product is CASSLAGTGNTIYF.